The present T cell receptor beta chain was sequenced within a study of blood T cell repertoires in COVID-19. Repertoires were generated with immunoSEQ multiplex PCR, while TCRdb's copy carries only in-frame clones and drops some. The sample includes tens of thousands of clones, 86% of them seen just once. The length of the CDR3 is 16 residues. Germline assignment: CDR1 SEHNR and CDR2 FQNEAQ (reference sequence). The V segment lost 5 bases and the J segment 3 bases; nucleotides outside the gene matches: 10. The sequence derives from a man between 60 and 70 years old with acute or convalescent COVID-19. The chain has TRBV7-9 and TRBJ1-5; TRBD1 agrees at 7 bases. Sequenced: peripheral blood. The CDR3 protein is CASSPRGQPTNQPQHF. The CDR3 DNA sequence: TGTGCCAGCAGCCCGAGGGGACAGCCTACCAATCAGCCCCAGCATTTT.